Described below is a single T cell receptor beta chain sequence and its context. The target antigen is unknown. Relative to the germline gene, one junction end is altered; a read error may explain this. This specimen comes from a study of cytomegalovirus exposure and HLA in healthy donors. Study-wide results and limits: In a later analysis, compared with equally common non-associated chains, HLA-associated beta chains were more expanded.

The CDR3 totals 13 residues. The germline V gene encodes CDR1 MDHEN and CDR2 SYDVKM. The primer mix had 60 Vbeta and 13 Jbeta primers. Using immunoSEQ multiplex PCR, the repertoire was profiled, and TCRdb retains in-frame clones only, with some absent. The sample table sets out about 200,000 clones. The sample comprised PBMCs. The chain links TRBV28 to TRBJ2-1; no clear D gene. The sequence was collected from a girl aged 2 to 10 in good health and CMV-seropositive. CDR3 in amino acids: CASSLAGQNGQFF. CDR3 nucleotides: TGTGCCAGCAGTTTGGCTGGGCAGAATGGGCAGTTCTTC.